Listed here are 21 T cell receptor beta chains from one sample, sequenced in a study of graft-versus-host responses after intestinal transplantation. Sequencing used immunoSEQ multiplex PCR; TCRdb keeps in-frame clones, though not all of them. The data show 75,000 to 95,000 clones, around 90% seen once. These receptors have no known antigen. The sequenced sample was unstimulated CD4+ T cells sorted from spleen or lymph node cells, obtained before transplant. The receptors were gathered from a human donor who was the organ donor for an intestinal transplant.

The chain links TRBV5-1 to TRBJ1-2; TRBD1 matches at 7 bases. Trimming removed 4 bases from V and 1 base from J; junction bases left unmatched: 7. From germline, CDR1 is SGHRS and CDR2 YFSETQ. The CDR3 is 15 amino acids. The CDR3 DNA reads TGCGCCAGCAGCCGCTCCGGGACAGTTAACTATGGCTACACCTTC. Translated, it gives CASSRSGTVNYGYTF.

J is TRBJ1-5 and V is TRBV28; D might be TRBD1 (5 bases). Germline V gives CDR1 MDHEN, CDR2 SYDVKM. The germline V and J ends were trimmed by 5 bases and 2 bases, with 13 bases remaining between them. This CDR3 spans 15 amino acids. Here the CDR3 DNA reads TGTGCCAGCAGTCCCGGCAGGGTAGGCAATCAGCCCCAGCATTTT. Its translation is CASSPGRVGNQPQHF.

In its sample, this clone was seen a few times. The chain joins TRBV7-9 to TRBJ1-3, with 10 positions matching TRBD1. The germline CDR1 and CDR2 sequences are SEHNR and FQNEAQ (reference sequence). The junction had 8 bases not matched to a gene; V was cut back by 8 bases and J by 1 base. The CDR3 runs to 16 residues. The CDR3 sequence is CASQRPGQGSGNTIYF. DNA for the CDR3: TGTGCCAGCCAGCGACCGGGACAGGGGTCTGGAAACACCATATATTTT.

The chain joins TRBV7-3 to TRBJ1-1; D might be TRBD1 (5 bases). V lost 4 bases, J lost 0 bases, and 21 bases lay in between. CDR3 size: 18 residues. Germline CDR1 SGHTA, CDR2 FQGTGA. CDR3 sequence reads: CASSSIGLSGGVNTEAFF. In DNA, the CDR3 is TGTGCCAGCAGCTCCATCGGACTAAGCGGGGGGGTGAACACTGAAGCTTTCTTT. Full variable domain (rest looked up from reference TRBV7-3 and TRBJ1-1): GAGVSQTPSNKVTEKGKYVELRCDPISGHTALYWYRQSLGQGPEFLIYFQGTGAADDSGLPNDRFFAVRPEGSVSTLKIQRTERGDSAVYLCASSSIGLSGGVNTEAFFGQGTRLTVV.

The gene calls are TRBV19 and TRBJ2-2; 10 nucleotides agree with TRBD2. The germline gives CDR1 LNHDA, CDR2 SQIVND (reference sequence). This CDR3 spans 18 amino acids. Trimming took 5 bases from V and 1 from J; bases not matched to a gene: 10. CDR3 DNA sequence: TGTGCCAGTAGTGAGACGGTAGCGGGGGGTGTGAACACCGGGGAGCTGTTTTTT. This encodes CASSETVAGGVNTGELFF.

The J gene is TRBJ2-1, the V gene TRBV19; 9 nucleotides match TRBD2. The CDR3 covers 18 residues. V dropped 1 base and J dropped 7; count of bases not matched to a gene: 14. CDR1 is LNHDA, CDR2 SQIVND, per germline (reference sequence). The chain's CDR3 is CASSIGGGLAGLKNEQFF. In nucleotides, the CDR3 is TGTGCCAGTAGTATAGGGGGGGGTCTAGCGGGGCTAAAGAATGAGCAGTTCTTC.

V is TRBV11-2 and J is TRBJ2-3; D might be TRBD1 (6 bases). V gave up 6 bases and J gave up 2 bases, with 12 bases separating them. This CDR3 is built from 14 residues. Germline values: CDR1 SGHAT, CDR2 FQNNGV. CDR3 amino acids: CASRSGTYTDTQYF. In nucleotides, the CDR3 is TGTGCCAGCAGATCCGGGACATACACAGATACGCAGTATTTT. Looking up the rest from reference TRBV11-2 and TRBJ2-3 gives the full variable domain: EAGVAQSPRYKIIEKRQSVAFWCNPISGHATLYWYQQILGQGPKLLIQFQNNGVVDDSQLPKDRFSAERLKGVDSTLKIQPAKLEDSAVYLCASRSGTYTDTQYFGPGTRLTVL.

The rearrangement uses TRBV4-1 and TRBJ1-6, with TRBD1 identical over 7 bases. V lost 0 bases to trimming and J lost 13 bases; unmatched junction nucleotides: 9. Looked up from germline, CDR1 is MGHRA and CDR2 is YSYEKL. This CDR3 contains 15 residues. CDR3 sequence (DNA): TGCGCCAGCAGCCAAGAACATGACAGGGCCACTCCCCTCCACTTT. Residues: CASSQEHDRATPLHF.

The chain is built from TRBV28 and TRBJ1-4, with unresolved D. Germline CDR1 is MDHEN and CDR2 is SYDVKM. V shed 3 bases and J shed 0 bases, with 8 bases lying between them. The CDR3 has 15 residues. The CDR3 coding sequence is TGTGCCAGCAGTTTGGCGGCGGCAACTAATGAAAAACTGTTTTTT. This codes for CASSLAAATNEKLFF.

This chain uses TRBV29-1 with TRBJ1-3; D ambiguous. There are 12 residues in the CDR3. CDR1 and CDR2 (germline): SQVTM, ANQGSEA. V dropped 4 bases and J dropped 4 bases, with 8 bases sitting between them. The CDR3 DNA reads TGCAGCGTTGGCAACTGGGGAAACACCATATATTTT. Protein product: CSVGNWGNTIYF.

The V call is TRBV7-9, the J call TRBJ2-5; 8 bases line up with TRBD1. The DNA end favors TRBJ2-7, so the J call may be wrong. Germline V lookup: CDR1 SEHNR, CDR2 FQNEAQ (reference sequence). The length of the CDR3 is 14 residues. The CDR3 bases are TGTGCCAGCAGCGAAGAGGACAGGGTATACGAGCAGTACTTC. It encodes CASSEEDRVYEQYF.

This chain links TRBV5-5 with TRBJ2-2, with a weak D call TRBD2 (7 bases). This CDR3 spans 15 amino acids. Germline CDR1 SGHKS, CDR2 YYEKEE (reference sequence). The ends were cut back, 2 bases at V and 4 bases at J, with 12 bases in the middle. CDR3 protein: CASSLAGHGTGELFF. In DNA, the CDR3 is TGTGCCAGCAGCTTAGCGGGACACGGCACCGGGGAGCTGTTTTTT. The full variable domain, rest sourced from reference TRBV5-5 and TRBJ2-2, is DAGVTQSPTHLIKTRGQQVTLRCSPISGHKSVSWYQQVLGQGPQFIFQYYEKEERGRGNFPDRFSARQFPNYSSELNVNALLLGDSALYLCASSLAGHGTGELFFGEGSRLTVL.

The chain uses TRBV6-1 and TRBJ2-2; possible D gene TRBD2, 5 bases. The germline V gene encodes CDR1 MNHNS and CDR2 SASEGT. This CDR3 contains 15 residues. V lost 6 bases, J lost 1 base, and 12 bases lay in between. In DNA, the CDR3 is TGTGCCAGCAGCAGGCGCGGGCGGAACACCGGGGAGCTGTTTTTT. Its protein product is CASSRRGRNTGELFF.

This rearrangement joins TRBV11-2 to TRBJ2-1; D possibly corresponds to TRBD2 (5 bases). CDR1 and CDR2 from the germline V gene are SGHAT and FQNNGV. Trimming shortened V by 5 bases and J by 9 bases, and 14 bases separated the two germline ends. The CDR3 consists of 13 residues. The CDR3 nucleotides read TGTGCCAGCAGCCTGATGAGGGCGTTTGAGCAGTTCTTC. This encodes CASSLMRAFEQFF.

Here the CDR3 reads CASKDSSSYEQYF. CDR3 DNA sequence: TGTGCCAGCAAGGACTCCTCTTCCTACGAGCAGTACTTC. The J gene is TRBJ2-7, the V gene TRBV2; D may be TRBD2 (5 bases). V was clipped by 7 bases and J by 1 base, with 11 bases between them. CDR1 is SNHLY, CDR2 FYNNEI, per germline. The CDR3 is 13 residues long.

The CDR3 DNA reads TGTGCCAGCAGTTTGCGGACAGGGAACTATGGCTACACCTTC. Its translation is CASSLRTGNYGYTF. The V gene is TRBV28, the J gene TRBJ1-2, with 8 bases lining up with TRBD1. Trimming at V came to 3 bases and at J to 2 bases, leaving 2 bases not matched to a gene. This CDR3 contains 14 residues. The V gene's germline CDR1 is MDHEN and CDR2 SYDVKM.

V gene TRBV4-1 combines with J gene TRBJ1-2, with D possibly matching TRBD1 (5 bases). CDR1 is MGHRA, CDR2 YSYEKL, per germline. The CDR3 totals 19 residues. V lost 0 bases to trimming and J lost 8 bases, with 28 bases between them. The DNA of the CDR3 is TGCGCCAGCAGCCAAGATCTTCGGGGGTCCTCCCAGTTCTTGGGAGGCTACACCTTC. Its protein product is CASSQDLRGSSQFLGGYTF.

The genes are TRBV30 and TRBJ1-4; D is perhaps TRBD1 (6 bases). CDR1 and CDR2 from the germline V gene are GTSNPN and SVGIG (reference sequence). This CDR3 has 14 amino acids. V was pared by 1 base and J by 7 bases, with 13 bases between. The CDR3 region has the DNA TGTGCCTGGAGTGGGGGGGGGCCGGGTGAAAAACTGTTTTTT. Its protein product is CAWSGGGPGEKLFF.

Only a few counts were recorded for this clone. The gene calls are TRBV4-1 and TRBJ1-6; D is undetermined. The length of the CDR3 is 14 residues. The germline CDR1 and CDR2 sequences are MGHRA and YSYEKL. V shed 2 bases and J shed 9 bases, with 11 bases lying between them. As DNA, the CDR3 is TGCGCCAGCAGCCAATCCTGGCCTGGTTCACCCCTCCACTTT. Protein: CASSQSWPGSPLHF.

The gene calls are TRBV19 and TRBJ2-3; the D gene is possibly TRBD1 (6 bases). Looked up from germline, CDR1 is LNHDA and CDR2 is SQIVND (reference sequence). CDR3 length equals 15 residues. The germline V and J ends were trimmed by 5 bases and 4 bases, with 16 bases remaining between them. The CDR3, as DNA: TGTGCCAGTAGTTCTTACAGGGAAGCATCAGATACGCAGTATTTT. This encodes CASSSYREASDTQYF.

J is TRBJ1-4 and V is TRBV14; 8 bases agree with TRBD1. The CDR3 loop spans 14 amino acids. The ends lost 4 bases at V and 8 bases at J; junction bases unmatched: 6. Per the germline V gene, CDR1 is SGHDN and CDR2 is FVKESK. CDR3 coding DNA: TGTGCCAGCAGCCCTCCGGGACAGGAAGAAAAACTGTTTTTT. The encoded protein is CASSPPGQEEKLFF.